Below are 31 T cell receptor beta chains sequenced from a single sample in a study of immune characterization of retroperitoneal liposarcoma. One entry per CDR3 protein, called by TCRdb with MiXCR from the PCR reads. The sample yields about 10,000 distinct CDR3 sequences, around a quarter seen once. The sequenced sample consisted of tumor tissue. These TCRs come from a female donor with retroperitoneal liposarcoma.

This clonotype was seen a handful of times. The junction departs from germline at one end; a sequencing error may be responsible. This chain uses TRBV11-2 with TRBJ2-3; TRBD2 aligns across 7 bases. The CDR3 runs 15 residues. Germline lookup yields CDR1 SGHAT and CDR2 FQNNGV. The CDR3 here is CASSLVLGLVDEQFF. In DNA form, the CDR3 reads TGTGCCAGCAGCTTAGTATTAGGACTAGTCGATGAGCAGTTCTTT.

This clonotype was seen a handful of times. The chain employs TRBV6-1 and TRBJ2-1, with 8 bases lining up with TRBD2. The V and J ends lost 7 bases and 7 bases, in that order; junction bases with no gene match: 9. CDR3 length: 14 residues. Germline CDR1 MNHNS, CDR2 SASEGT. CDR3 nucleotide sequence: TGTGCCAGCATTAGTACGGGGGGGGGAAATGAGCAGTTCTTC. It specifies CASISTGGGNEQFF.

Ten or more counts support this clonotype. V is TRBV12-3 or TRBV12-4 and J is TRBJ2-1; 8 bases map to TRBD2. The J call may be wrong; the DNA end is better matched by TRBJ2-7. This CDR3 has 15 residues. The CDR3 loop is CASSFITSGYNEQYF. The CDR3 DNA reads TGTGCCAGCAGTTTCATAACTAGCGGCTACAATGAGCAGTACTTC.

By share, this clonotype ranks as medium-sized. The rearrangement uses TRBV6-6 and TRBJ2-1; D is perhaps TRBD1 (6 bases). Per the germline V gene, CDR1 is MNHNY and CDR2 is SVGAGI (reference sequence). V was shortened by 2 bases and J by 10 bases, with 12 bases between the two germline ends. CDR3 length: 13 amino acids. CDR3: CASSYRRGYEQFF. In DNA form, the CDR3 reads TGTGCCAGCAGTTACCGCAGGGGCTACGAGCAGTTCTTC.

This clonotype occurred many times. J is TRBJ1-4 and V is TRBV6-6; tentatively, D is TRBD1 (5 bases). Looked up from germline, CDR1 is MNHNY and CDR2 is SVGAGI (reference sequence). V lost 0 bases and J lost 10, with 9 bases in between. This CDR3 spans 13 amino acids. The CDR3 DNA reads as TGTGCCAGCAGTTACTCTTCCGGGGGAAAACTGTTTTTT. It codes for CASSYSSGGKLFF.

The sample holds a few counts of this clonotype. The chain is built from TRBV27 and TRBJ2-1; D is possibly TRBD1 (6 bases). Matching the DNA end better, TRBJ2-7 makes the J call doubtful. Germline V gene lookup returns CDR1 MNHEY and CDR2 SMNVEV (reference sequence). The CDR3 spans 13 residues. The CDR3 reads CASSLEQGLEQYF. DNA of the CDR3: TGTGCCAGCAGTTTAGAACAGGGCCTCGAGCAGTACTTC.

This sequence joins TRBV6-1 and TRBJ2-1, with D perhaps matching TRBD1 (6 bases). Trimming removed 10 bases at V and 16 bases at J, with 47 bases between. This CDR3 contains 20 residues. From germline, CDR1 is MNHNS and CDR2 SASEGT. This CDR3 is CATGPGTRLTVLIGRAHVFF. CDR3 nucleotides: TGTGCCACCGGGCCAGGGACACGGCTCACCGTGCTGATCGGAAGAGCACACGTCTTCTTC.

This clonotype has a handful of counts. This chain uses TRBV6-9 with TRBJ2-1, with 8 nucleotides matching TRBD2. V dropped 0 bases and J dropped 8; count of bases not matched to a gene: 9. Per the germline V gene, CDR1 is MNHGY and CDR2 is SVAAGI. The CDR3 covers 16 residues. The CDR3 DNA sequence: TGTGCCAGCAGTTATTCTCCTTTACTAGCGGTCTATGAGCAGTTCTTC. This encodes CASSYSPLLAVYEQFF.

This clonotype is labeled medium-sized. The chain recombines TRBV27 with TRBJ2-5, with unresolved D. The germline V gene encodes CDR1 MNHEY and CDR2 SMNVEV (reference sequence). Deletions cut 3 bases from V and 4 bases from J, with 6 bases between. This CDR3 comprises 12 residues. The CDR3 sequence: CASSFVGETQYF. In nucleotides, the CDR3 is TGTGCCAGCAGTTTCGTAGGAGAGACCCAGTACTTC.

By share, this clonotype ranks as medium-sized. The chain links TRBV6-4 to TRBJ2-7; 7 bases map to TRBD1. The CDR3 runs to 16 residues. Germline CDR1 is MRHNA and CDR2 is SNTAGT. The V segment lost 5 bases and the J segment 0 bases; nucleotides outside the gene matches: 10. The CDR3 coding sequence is TGTGCCAGCAGTCCAAACACCGACAGGGCCTCCTACGAGCAGTACTTC. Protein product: CASSPNTDRASYEQYF.

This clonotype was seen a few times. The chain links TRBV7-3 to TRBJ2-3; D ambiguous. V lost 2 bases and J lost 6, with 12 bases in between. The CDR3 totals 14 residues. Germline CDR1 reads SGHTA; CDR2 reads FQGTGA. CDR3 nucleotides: TGTGCCAGCAGCTTATCGGGCCGGGCGGATACGCAGTATTTT. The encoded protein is CASSLSGRADTQYF.

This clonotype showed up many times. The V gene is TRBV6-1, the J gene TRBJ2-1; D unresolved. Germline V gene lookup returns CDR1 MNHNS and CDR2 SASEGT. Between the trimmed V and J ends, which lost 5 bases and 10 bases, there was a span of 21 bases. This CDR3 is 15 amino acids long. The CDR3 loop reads CASSPRVGYSYEQFF. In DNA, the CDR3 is TGTGCCAGCAGTCCCCGGGTCGGATACTCCTACGAGCAGTTCTTC.

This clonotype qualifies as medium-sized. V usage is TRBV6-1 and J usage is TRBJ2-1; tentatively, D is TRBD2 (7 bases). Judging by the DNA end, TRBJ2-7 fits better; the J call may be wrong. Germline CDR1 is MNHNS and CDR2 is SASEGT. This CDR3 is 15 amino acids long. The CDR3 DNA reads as TGTGCCAGCAGTTCTGCGGGGGCCTCCTACAATGAGCAGTACTTC. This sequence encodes CASSSAGASYNEQYF.

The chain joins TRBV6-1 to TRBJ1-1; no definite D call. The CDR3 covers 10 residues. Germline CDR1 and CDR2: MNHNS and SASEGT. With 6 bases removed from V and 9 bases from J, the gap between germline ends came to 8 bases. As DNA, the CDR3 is TGTGCCAGCAGAGAGAACCAAGCTTTCTTT. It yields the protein CASRENQAFF.

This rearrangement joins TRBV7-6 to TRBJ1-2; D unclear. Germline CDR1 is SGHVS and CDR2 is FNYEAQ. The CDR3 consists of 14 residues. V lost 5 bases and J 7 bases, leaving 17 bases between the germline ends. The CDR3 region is CASSPPTGVGGYTF. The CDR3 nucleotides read TGTGCCAGCAGCCCACCTACTGGCGTCGGTGGCTACACCTTC.

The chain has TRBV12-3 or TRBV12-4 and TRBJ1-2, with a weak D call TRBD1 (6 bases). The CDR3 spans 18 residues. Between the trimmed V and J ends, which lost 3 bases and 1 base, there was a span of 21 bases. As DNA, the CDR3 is TGTGCCAGCAGTTTGGGCGGGGGGGCTATCCTAGATAACTATGGCTACACCTTC. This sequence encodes CASSLGGGAILDNYGYTF.

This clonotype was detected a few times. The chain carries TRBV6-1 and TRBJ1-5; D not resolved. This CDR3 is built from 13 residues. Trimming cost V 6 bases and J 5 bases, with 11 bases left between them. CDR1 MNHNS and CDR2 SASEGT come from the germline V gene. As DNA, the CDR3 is TGTGCCAGCAGCCGAGACTTTGATCAGCCCCAGCATTTT. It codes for CASSRDFDQPQHF.

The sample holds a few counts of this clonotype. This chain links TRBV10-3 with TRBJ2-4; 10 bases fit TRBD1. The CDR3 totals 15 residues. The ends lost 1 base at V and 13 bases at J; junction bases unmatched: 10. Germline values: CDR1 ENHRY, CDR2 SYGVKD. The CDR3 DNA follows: TGTGCCATCAGTGAGTTAGGACAGGGGGGGCCCAAGCAGTACTTC. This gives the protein CAISELGQGGPKQYF.

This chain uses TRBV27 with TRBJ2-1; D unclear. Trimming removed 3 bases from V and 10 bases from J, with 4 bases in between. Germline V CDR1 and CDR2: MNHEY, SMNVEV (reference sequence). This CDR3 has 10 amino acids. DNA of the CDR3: TGTGCCAGCAGTTTCCCCGAGCAGTTCTTC. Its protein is CASSFPEQFF.

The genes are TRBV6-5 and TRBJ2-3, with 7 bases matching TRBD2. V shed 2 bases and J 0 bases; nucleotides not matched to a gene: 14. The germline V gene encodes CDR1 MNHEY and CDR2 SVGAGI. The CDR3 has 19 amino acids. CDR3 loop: CASSYPTSGRVQSTDTQYF. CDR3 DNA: TGTGCCAGCAGTTACCCTACTAGTGGGAGGGTACAAAGCACAGATACGCAGTATTTT.

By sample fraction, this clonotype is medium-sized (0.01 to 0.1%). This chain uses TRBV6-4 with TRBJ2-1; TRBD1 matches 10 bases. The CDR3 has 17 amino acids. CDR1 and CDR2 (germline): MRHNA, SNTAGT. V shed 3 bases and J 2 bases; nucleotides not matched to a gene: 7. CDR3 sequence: CASSDTGTGDPYNEQFF. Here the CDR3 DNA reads TGTGCCAGCAGTGATACCGGGACAGGGGATCCCTACAATGAGCAGTTCTTC.

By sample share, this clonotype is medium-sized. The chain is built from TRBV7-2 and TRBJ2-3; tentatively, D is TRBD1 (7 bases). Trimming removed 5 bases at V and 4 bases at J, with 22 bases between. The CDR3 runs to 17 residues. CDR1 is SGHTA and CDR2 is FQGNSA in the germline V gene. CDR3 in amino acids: CASSGLGGGMRSDTQYF. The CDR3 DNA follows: TGTGCCAGCAGCGGGTTAGGGGGCGGGATGCGATCAGATACGCAGTATTTT.

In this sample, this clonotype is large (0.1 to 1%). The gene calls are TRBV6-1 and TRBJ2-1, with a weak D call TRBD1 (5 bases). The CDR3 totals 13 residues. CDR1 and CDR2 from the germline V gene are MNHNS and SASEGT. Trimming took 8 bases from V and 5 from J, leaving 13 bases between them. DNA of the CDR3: TGTGCCAGCGGATCAGGGCCACACAATGAGCAGTTCTTC. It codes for CASGSGPHNEQFF.

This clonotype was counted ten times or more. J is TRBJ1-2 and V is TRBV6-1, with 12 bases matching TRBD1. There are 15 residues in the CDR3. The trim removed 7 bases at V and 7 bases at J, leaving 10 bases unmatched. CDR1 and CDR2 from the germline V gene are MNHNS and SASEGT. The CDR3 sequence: CASTFRGQGAPGYTF. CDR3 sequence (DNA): TGTGCCAGCACATTCCGGGGACAGGGGGCTCCTGGCTACACCTTC.

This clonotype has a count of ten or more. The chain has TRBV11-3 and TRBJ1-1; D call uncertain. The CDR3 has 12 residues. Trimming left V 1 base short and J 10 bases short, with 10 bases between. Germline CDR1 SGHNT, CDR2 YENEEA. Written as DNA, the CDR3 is TGTGCCAGCAGCTTAGTGAAGGGTGGAGCTTTCTTT. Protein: CASSLVKGGAFF.

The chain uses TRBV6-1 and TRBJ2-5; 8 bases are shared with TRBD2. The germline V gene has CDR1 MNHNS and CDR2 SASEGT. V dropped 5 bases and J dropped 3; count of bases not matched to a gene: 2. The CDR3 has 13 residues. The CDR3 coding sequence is TGTGCCAGCAGTCATAGCGGGAAAGAGACCCAGTACTTC. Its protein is CASSHSGKETQYF.

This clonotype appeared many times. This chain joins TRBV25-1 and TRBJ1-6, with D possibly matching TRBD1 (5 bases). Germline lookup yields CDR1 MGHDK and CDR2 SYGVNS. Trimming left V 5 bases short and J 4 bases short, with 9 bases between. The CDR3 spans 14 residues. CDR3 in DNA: TGTGCCAGCAGTCGCAGGGCTTATAATTCACCCCTCCACTTT. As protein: CASSRRAYNSPLHF. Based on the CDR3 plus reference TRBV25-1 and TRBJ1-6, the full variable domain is EADIYQTPRYLVIGTGKKITLECSQTMGHDKMYWYQQDPGMELHLIHYSYGVNSTEKGDLSSESTVSRIRTEHFPLTLESARPSHTSQYLCASSRRAYNSPLHFGNGTRLTVT.

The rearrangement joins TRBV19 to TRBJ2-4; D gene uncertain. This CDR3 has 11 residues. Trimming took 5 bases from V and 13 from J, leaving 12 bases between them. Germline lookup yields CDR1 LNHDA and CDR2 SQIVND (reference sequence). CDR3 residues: CASSGYYEQYF. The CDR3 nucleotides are TGTGCCAGTAGTGGCTACTATGAGCAGTACTTC.

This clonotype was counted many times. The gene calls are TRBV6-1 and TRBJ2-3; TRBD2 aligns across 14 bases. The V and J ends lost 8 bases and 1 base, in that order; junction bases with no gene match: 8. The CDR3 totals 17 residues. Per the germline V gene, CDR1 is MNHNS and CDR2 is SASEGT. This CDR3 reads CASSRLAGGGGTDTQYF. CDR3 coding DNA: TGTGCCAGCTCCCGACTAGCGGGGGGGGGGGGCACAGATACGCAGTATTTT.

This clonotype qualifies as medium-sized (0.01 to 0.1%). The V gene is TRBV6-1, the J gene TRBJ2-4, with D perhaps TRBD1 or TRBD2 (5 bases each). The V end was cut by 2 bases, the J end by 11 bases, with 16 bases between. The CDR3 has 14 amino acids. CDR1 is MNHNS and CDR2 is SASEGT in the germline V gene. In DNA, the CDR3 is TGTGCCAGCAGTGAATTGGGACGGACATACCTTCAGTACTTC. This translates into CASSELGRTYLQYF.

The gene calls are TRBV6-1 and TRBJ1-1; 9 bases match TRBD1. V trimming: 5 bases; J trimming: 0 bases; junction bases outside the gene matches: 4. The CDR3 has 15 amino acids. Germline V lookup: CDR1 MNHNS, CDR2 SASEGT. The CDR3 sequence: CASSSTGGMNTEAFF. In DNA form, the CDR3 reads TGTGCCAGCAGTTCGACAGGGGGGATGAACACTGAAGCTTTCTTT.